These 13 T cell receptor beta chains were all obtained from the same sample, sequenced in a study of PD-1 blockade in classical Hodgkin lymphoma. This table comes from immunoSEQ multiplex PCR, and its TCRdb copy is limited to in-frame clones, with some not included. This table holds over 20,000 clones, approximately 80% found once. Relapses following autologous stem cell transplantation were seen in all patients, with brentuximab vedotin exposure varying. The sequencing here drew on peripheral blood mononuclear cells (PBMCs), taken at baseline. The receptors here all came from a human donor with classical Hodgkin lymphoma.

The rearrangement links TRBV5-1 to TRBJ1-3; the match to TRBD1 covers 7 bases. The V gene's germline CDR1 is SGHRS and CDR2 YFSETQ. J was trimmed by 3 bases and V by 5 bases; bases with no gene match: 8. CDR3 length: 15 amino acids. The CDR3 region is CASRDIGGIGNTIYF. The CDR3 coding sequence is TGCGCCAGCAGAGACATAGGGGGCATTGGAAACACCATATATTTT. Drawing the rest from reference TRBV5-1 and TRBJ1-3, the complete variable domain is KAGVTQTPRYLIKTRGQQVTLSCSPISGHRSVSWYQQTPGQGLQFLFEYFSETQRNKGNFPGRFSGRQFSNSRSEMNVSTLELGDSALYLCASRDIGGIGNTIYFGEGSWLTVV.

V usage is TRBV10-3 and J usage is TRBJ1-6; D gene uncertain. Trimming removed 4 bases at V and 5 bases at J, with 6 bases between. The CDR3 totals 13 residues. Germline lookup yields CDR1 ENHRY and CDR2 SYGVKD. CDR3 DNA: TGTGCCATCAGTGTAAACGATAATTCACCCCTCCACTTT. Translation gives CAISVNDNSPLHF.

This chain links TRBV2 with TRBJ2-2; 7 bases are a match to TRBD1. Per germline, CDR1 SNHLY and CDR2 FYNNEI. The CDR3 has 15 amino acids. Trimming cost V 8 bases and J 6 bases; bases outside gene matches: 12. The CDR3 DNA sequence: TGTGCCAGCGCTCAGACAGGGCAGTGGGCCGGGGAGCTGTTTTTT. Translating it yields CASAQTGQWAGELFF.

This clone has only one observation. The conserved final phenylalanine or tryptophan is absent from the CDR3, which likely points to a read error. This chain uses TRBV27 with TRBJ1-4, with D uncertain. Germline V gives CDR1 MNHEY, CDR2 SMNVEV (reference sequence). There are 14 residues in the CDR3. The ends were cut back, 5 bases at V and 4 bases at J, with 11 bases in the middle. CDR3 in DNA: TGTGCCAGCAGTGATCGGGGAAGTAATGAAAAACTGTTTCTT. Protein: CASSDRGSNEKLFL.

The chain couples TRBV11-3 to TRBJ2-7; 10 nucleotides match TRBD1. V lost 1 base and J lost 3; bases outside the gene matches: 0. The CDR3 totals 14 residues. Germline V CDR1 and CDR2: SGHNT, YENEEA. In DNA, the CDR3 is TGTGCCAGCAGCTTAGGGGACAGGGGCTACGAGCAGTACTTC. It yields the protein CASSLGDRGYEQYF.

The chain couples TRBV5-8 to TRBJ1-1, with D tentatively TRBD1 (5 bases). With 0 bases removed from V and 0 bases from J, the gap between germline ends came to 9 bases. The CDR3 extends over 15 amino acids. Per the germline V gene, CDR1 is SGHTS and CDR2 is YDEGEE. CDR3 loop: CASSLAWGVNTEAFF. For the CDR3, the DNA is TGTGCCAGCAGCTTGGCATGGGGGGTGAACACTGAAGCTTTCTTT. Complete variable domain (other parts from reference TRBV5-8 and TRBJ1-1): EAGVTQSPTHLIKTRGQQATLRCSPISGHTSVYWYQQALGLGLQFLLWYDEGEERNRGNFPPRFSGRQFPNYSSELNVNALELEDSALYLCASSLAWGVNTEAFFGQGTRLTVV.

This chain links TRBV6-5 with TRBJ1-3, with D possibly TRBD1 on 6 matching bases. Germline values: CDR1 MNHEY, CDR2 SVGAGI. V was clipped by 4 bases and J by 3 bases, with 16 bases between them. CDR3 length: 16 amino acids. The DNA for the CDR3 is TGTGCCAGCAGTTCCCCTCAGGGGAAGGGTGGAAACACCATATATTTT. Encoded protein: CASSSPQGKGGNTIYF.

This chain links TRBV4-1 with TRBJ2-7; TRBD2 matches at 7 bases. The V and J ends lost 2 bases and 3 bases, in that order; junction bases with no gene match: 10. This CDR3 contains 16 residues. The V gene's germline CDR1 is MGHRA and CDR2 YSYEKL. CDR3 sequence (DNA): TGCGCCAGCAGCCAATCACCCGCGGGGGAGTACTACGAGCAGTACTTC. Its translation: CASSQSPAGEYYEQYF.

This rearrangement joins TRBV4-2 to TRBJ1-6; D ambiguous. V was trimmed by 1 base and J by 7 bases, leaving 14 bases between them. The CDR3 contains 16 residues. Germline values: CDR1 LGHNA, CDR2 YNFKEQ. The CDR3: CASSQAASGKNSPLHF. The CDR3 DNA reads as TGTGCCAGCAGCCAAGCCGCCTCTGGGAAGAATTCACCCCTCCACTTT.

This clone appeared once. The chain uses TRBV19 and TRBJ2-4; maybe TRBD1 (5 bases). The germline CDR1 and CDR2 sequences are LNHDA and SQIVND (reference sequence). There are 16 residues in the CDR3. V gave up 2 bases and J gave up 0 bases, with 11 bases separating them. The CDR3 sequence is CASSILGAIAKNIQYF. CDR3 sequence (DNA): TGTGCCAGTAGTATATTAGGGGCCATAGCCAAAAACATTCAGTACTTC.

The chain employs TRBV21-1 and TRBJ2-2; the table's D call of TRBD2 was not tested on the DNA. TRBV21-1 is recorded as a pseudogene. The length of the CDR3 is 17 residues. The CDR3 loop is CASPWRDQGSGTGELFF. The CDR3 DNA reads as TGTGCCAGCCCTTGGAGGGATCAGGGATCGGGCACCGGGGAGCTGTTTTTT.

The rearrangement joins TRBV5-1 to TRBJ2-7; TRBD1 matches 12 bases. The CDR3 is 15 residues long. From germline, CDR1 is SGHRS and CDR2 YFSETQ. V was clipped by 3 bases and J by 6 bases; unmatched bases: 7. CDR3 in DNA: TGCGCCAGCAGCTGGGGGACAGGGGGCCCCTCCGAGCAGTACTTC. Translating gives CASSWGTGGPSEQYF.

The chain links TRBV7-9 to TRBJ2-6, with TRBD2 as a possible D gene (6 bases). The V gene's germline CDR1 is SEHNR and CDR2 FQNEAQ (reference sequence). The CDR3 runs 19 residues. V gave up 0 bases and J gave up 0 bases, with 15 bases separating them. The CDR3 spells CASSLAAGTSYSGANVLTF. The CDR3 DNA is TGTGCCAGCAGCTTAGCAGCCGGGACTTCCTACTCTGGGGCCAACGTCCTGACTTTC.